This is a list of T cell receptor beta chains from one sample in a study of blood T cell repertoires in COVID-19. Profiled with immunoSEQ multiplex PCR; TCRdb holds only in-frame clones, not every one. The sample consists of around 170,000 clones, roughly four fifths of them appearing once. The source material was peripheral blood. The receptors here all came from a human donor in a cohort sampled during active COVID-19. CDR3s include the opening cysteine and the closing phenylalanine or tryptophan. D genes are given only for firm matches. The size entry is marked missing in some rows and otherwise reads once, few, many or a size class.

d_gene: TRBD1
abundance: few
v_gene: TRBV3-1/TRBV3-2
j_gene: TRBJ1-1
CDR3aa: CASSAQGYTEAFF
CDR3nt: TGTGCCAGCAGCGCACAGGGGTACACTGAAGCTTTCTTT

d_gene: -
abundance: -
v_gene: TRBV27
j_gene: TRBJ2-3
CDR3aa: CASSLWRTYTQYF
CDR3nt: TGTGCCAGCAGTTTATGGAGGACTTATACGCAGTATTTT

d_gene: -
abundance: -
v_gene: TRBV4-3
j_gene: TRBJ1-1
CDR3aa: CASRPTLNTEAFF
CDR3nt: TGCGCCAGCAGACCCACACTGAACACTGAAGCTTTCTTT

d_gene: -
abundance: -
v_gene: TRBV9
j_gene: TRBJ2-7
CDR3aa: CASSDGSSYEQYF
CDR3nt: TGTGCCAGCAGCGACGGGAGCTCCTACGAGCAGTACTTC

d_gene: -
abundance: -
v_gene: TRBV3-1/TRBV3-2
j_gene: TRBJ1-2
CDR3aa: CASSRDGYGYTF
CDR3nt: TGTGCCAGCAGCCGAGACGGCTATGGCTACACCTTC

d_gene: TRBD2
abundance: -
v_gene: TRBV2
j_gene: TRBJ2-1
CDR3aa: CASKFGRGEYNEQFF
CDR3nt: TGTGCCAGCAAGTTTGGGCGGGGGGAGTACAATGAGCAGTTCTTC

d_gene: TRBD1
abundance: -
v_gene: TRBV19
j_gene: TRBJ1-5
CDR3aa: CASSISGTAHFYSNQPQHF
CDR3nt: TGTGCCAGTAGTATCTCCGGGACAGCGCACTTTTATAGCAATCAGCCCCAGCATTTT

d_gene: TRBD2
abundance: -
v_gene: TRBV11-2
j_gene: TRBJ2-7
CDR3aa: CASSLDDLAGVYEQYF
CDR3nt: TGTGCCAGCAGCTTAGATGACCTAGCGGGAGTCTACGAGCAGTACTTC

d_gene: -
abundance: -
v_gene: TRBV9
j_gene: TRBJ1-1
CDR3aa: CASSPFGGAGTEAFF
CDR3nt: TGTGCCAGCAGCCCTTTTGGCGGGGCGGGCACTGAAGCTTTCTTT

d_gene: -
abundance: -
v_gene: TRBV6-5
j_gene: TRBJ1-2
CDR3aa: CASSPSTGGYTF
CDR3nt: TGTGCCAGCAGTCCATCGACAGGAGGCTACACCTTC

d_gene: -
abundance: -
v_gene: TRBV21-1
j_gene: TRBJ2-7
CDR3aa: CASSVQRTYEQYF
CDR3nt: TGTGCCAGCAGCGTACAGAGAACCTACGAGCAGTACTTC

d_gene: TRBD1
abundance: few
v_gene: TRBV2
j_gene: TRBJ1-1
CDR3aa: CAGQEGTEAFF
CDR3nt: TGTGCCGGACAGGAGGGCACTGAAGCTTTCTTT

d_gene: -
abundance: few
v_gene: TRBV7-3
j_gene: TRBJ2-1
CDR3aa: CASSLGADNEQFF
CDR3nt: TGTGCCAGCAGCTTAGGGGCTGACAATGAGCAGTTCTTC

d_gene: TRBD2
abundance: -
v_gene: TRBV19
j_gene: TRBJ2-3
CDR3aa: CASSPSGKTDTQYF
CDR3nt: TGTGCCAGTAGCCCTAGCGGGAAGACAGATACGCAGTATTTT

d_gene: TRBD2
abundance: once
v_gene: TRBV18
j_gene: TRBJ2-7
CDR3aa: CASSPTGASGYEQYF
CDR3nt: TGTGCCAGCTCACCCACCGGGGCTAGCGGATACGAGCAGTACTTC

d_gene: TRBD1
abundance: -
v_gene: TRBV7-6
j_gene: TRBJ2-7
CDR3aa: CASSLDRDSTYEQYF
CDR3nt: TGTGCCAGCAGCTTAGACCGGGACAGCACCTACGAGCAGTACTTC

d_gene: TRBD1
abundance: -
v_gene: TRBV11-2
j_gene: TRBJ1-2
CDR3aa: CASSQTPTGAYGYTF
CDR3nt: TGTGCCAGCAGCCAAACCCCGACAGGGGCTTATGGCTACACCTTC

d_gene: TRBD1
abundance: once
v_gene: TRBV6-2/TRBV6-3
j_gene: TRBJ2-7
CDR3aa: CASSGSRGTGGNYEQYF
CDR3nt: TGTGCCAGCAGTGGATCGCGGGGTACAGGGGGAAACTACGAGCAGTACTTC